A single sample gave rise to the 5 T cell receptor beta chains below, sequenced in a study of blood T cell repertoires in COVID-19. Repertoires were generated with immunoSEQ multiplex PCR, while TCRdb's copy carries only in-frame clones and drops some. Among around 310,000 clones listed, around 89% were seen once. Sample: peripheral blood. The receptors were sampled from a woman aged 60-75 years with acute or convalescent COVID-19.

The chain carries TRBV7-2 and TRBJ1-2; D is uncertain. CDR1 and CDR2 from the germline V gene are SGHTA and FQGNSA. V lost 4 bases and J 7 bases, leaving 19 bases between the germline ends. The length of the CDR3 is 15 residues. The DNA for the CDR3 is TGTGCCAGCAGCTCCTTGGGAGGAGGGCTAACTGGCTACACCTTC. Amino acid sequence: CASSSLGGGLTGYTF. Based on the CDR3 plus reference TRBV7-2 and TRBJ1-2, the full variable domain is GAGVSQSPSNKVTEKGKDVELRCDPISGHTALYWYRQSLGQGLEFLIYFQGNSAPDKSGLPSDRFSAERTGGSVSTLTIQRTQQEDSAVYLCASSSLGGGLTGYTFGSGTRLTVV.

The V and J genes are TRBV24-1 and TRBJ2-3; no reliable D call. V lost 4 bases, J lost 11 bases, and 12 bases lay in between. The length of the CDR3 is 12 residues. Germline V gene lookup returns CDR1 KGHDR and CDR2 SFDVKD. The CDR3 nucleotides are TGTGCCACCAGTGAACCTTCGAGAGGGCAGTATTTT. Its protein product is CATSEPSRGQYF.

This sequence joins TRBV11-3 and TRBJ2-7, with TRBD2 as a possible D gene (5 bases). The CDR3 runs 14 residues. Germline loops: CDR1 SGHNT, CDR2 YENEEA. Trimming shortened V by 5 bases and J by 1 base, and 12 bases separated the two germline ends. CDR3 nucleotide sequence: TGTGCCAGCAGCCCACGGACTGATTCCTACGAGCAGTACTTC. This gives the protein CASSPRTDSYEQYF. Full variable domain (rest looked up from reference TRBV11-3 and TRBJ2-7): EAGVVQSPRYKIIEKKQPVAFWCNPISGHNTLYWYLQNLGQGPELLIRYENEEAVDDSQLPKDRFSAERLKGVDSTLKIQPAELGDSAVYLCASSPRTDSYEQYFGPGTRLTVT.

This clone was detected many times. This sequence joins TRBV5-6 and TRBJ2-2; tentatively, D is TRBD1 (6 bases). Trimming took off 5 bases at V and 5 bases at J, with 13 bases between the two ends. The V gene's germline CDR1 is SGHDT and CDR2 YYEEEE. This CDR3 is 14 amino acids long. CDR3 region: CASSFRGHTGELFF. The DNA of the CDR3 is TGTGCCAGCAGTTTCAGGGGACATACCGGGGAGCTGTTTTTT.

The V call is TRBV28, the J call TRBJ1-6; 9 bases align to TRBD1. After removal of 7 bases from V and 1 base from J, the junction contained 5 bases not matched to a gene. The CDR3 extends over 16 amino acids. The germline V gene has CDR1 MDHEN and CDR2 SYDVKM. The CDR3 protein is CASILQGASYNSPLHF. The DNA for the CDR3 is TGTGCCAGCATCCTACAGGGGGCATCCTATAATTCACCCCTCCACTTT.